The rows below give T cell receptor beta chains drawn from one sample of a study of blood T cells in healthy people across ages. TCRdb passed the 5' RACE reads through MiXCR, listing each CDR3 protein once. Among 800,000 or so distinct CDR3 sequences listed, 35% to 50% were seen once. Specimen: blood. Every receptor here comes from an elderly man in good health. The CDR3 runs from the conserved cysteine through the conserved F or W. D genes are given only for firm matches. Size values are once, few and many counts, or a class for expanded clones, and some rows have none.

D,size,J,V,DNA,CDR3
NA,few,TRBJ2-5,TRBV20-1,TGCAGTGCTGGGTTGAAGGGGGAGACCCAGTACTTC,CSAGLKGETQYF
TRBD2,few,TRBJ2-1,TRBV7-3,TGTGCCGGCAGCTTAGTGGCTAGCGGGAGGGGGGAGCAGTTCTTC,CAGSLVASGRGEQFF
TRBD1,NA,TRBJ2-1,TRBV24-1,TGTGCCACCAGTGATACCTTGGGACAGAACAATGAGCAGTTCTTC,CATSDTLGQNNEQFF
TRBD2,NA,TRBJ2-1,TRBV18,TGTGCCAGCTCACCCGCAACTAGCGGGGGCGGGGACAATGAGCAGTTCTTC,CASSPATSGGGDNEQFF
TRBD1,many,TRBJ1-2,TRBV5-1,TGCGCCAGCAGCTCGGACAGGGGTGCTGGTGGCTACACCTTC,CASSSDRGAGGYTF
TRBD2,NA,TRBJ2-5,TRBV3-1,TGTGCCAGCAGCCAAGGATCTAGCGGGGCAGAGACCCAGTACTTC,CASSQGSSGAETQYF
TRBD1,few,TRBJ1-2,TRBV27,TGTGCCAGCAGTTTCGCGACAGGGAGGGACTATGGCTACACCTTC,CASSFATGRDYGYTF
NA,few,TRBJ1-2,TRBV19,TGTGCCAGTAGCGACTCGGGGCTGTATGGCTACACCTTC,CASSDSGLYGYTF
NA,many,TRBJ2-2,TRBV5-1,TGCGCCAGCAGCTCGGAGGGGCTAGGGAGCACCGGGGAGCTGTTTTTT,CASSSEGLGSTGELFF
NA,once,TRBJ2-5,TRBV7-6,TGTGCCAGCAGCTTAGGGGTCGCACCATCCGGGCAAGAGACCCAGTACTTC,CASSLGVAPSGQETQYF
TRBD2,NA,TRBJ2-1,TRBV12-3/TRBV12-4,TGTGCCAGCAGTTTCGCGGGAGGACTGAGCTCCTACAATGAGCAGTTCTTC,CASSFAGGLSSYNEQFF
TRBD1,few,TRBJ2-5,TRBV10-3,TGTGCCATCAGTAACAAGGACAGGGATGAGACCCAGTACTTC,CAISNKDRDETQYF
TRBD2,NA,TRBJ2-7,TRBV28,TGTGCCAGCAGTTTGTGGGGGCGTGGGACTAGCGGCTCCTACGAGCAGTACTTC,CASSLWGRGTSGSYEQYF
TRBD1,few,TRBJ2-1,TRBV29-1,TGCAGCGTTTCACCGGGACAGGGAAGGTATGAGCAGTTCTTC,CSVSPGQGRYEQFF
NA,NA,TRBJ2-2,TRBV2,TGTGCCAGCAGTGAATGGGGCGGGAACACCGGGGAGCTGTTTTTT,CASSEWGGNTGELFF
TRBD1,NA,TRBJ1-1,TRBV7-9,TGTGCCAGCAGCTTAGATGAAGTGGGGACAGACCCCAATACTGGAGCTTTCTTT,CASSLDEVGTDPNTGAFF
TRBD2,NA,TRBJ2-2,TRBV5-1,TGCGCCAGCAGCTTGGAGGCTAGCGGGAGTTTGGGGGAGCTGTTTTTT,CASSLEASGSLGELFF
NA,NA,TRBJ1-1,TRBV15,TGTGCCACCAGCAGAGATGGGGGCACTGAAGCTTTCTTT,CATSRDGGTEAFF
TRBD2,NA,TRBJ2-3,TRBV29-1,TGCAGCGTTGAGACGGGGGGGCTCGTTAGTGATACGCAGTATTTT,CSVETGGLVSDTQYF
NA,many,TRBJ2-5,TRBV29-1,TGCAGCGTTGCGGCAGCCCCCAGAGGTGAGCAGTACTTC,CSVAAAPRGEQYF
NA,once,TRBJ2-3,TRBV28,TGTGCCAGCAGTGTGGGGGGGCTGGGTACGCAGTATTTT,CASSVGGLGTQYF
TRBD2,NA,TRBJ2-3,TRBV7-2,TGTGCCAGCAGCTTGGCCCCGAGACTAGCGGGAAGGGTAGATACGCAGTATTTT,CASSLAPRLAGRVDTQYF
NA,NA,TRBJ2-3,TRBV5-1,TGCGCCAGCAGCTTGCTCGGGATGCGAACAGATACGCAGTATTTT,CASSLLGMRTDTQYF
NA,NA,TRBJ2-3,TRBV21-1,TGTGCCAGCAGCAAAGAAGGGGGTACGCAGTATTTT,CASSKEGGTQYF
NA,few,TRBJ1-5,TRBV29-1,TGCAGCGGAGGGGAAGATCAGCCCCAGCATTTT,CSGGEDQPQHF
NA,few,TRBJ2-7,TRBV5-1,TGCGCCAGCAGCTCCGACCCTCCTAGGAGGGATGAGCAGTACTTC,CASSSDPPRRDEQYF
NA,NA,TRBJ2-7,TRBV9,TGTGCCAGCAGCACCGGGCCTTCTAGCTCCTACGAGCAGTACTTC,CASSTGPSSSYEQYF
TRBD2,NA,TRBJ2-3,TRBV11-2,TGTGCCAGCAGCTTTAGCGGGGACTCCACAGATACGCAGTATTTT,CASSFSGDSTDTQYF
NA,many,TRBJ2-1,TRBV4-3,TGTGCCAGCAGCCAAGGCTCCTACAATGAGCAGTTCTTC,CASSQGSYNEQFF
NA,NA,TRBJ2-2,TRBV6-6,TGTGCCAGCAGTTACTCGGGCAGGCTAAACACCGGGGAGCTGTTTTTT,CASSYSGRLNTGELFF
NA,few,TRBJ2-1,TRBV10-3,TGTGCCATCAGTGAGTCGATTAGGGGTGAGCAGTTCTTC,CAISESIRGEQFF
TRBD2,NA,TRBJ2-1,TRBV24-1,TGTGCCACCAGTGATTTCATCCTCGGAGGGAGCGGGAGTTCGTACAATGAGCAGTTCTTC,CATSDFILGGSGSSYNEQFF
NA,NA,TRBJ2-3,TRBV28,TGTGCCAGCACGCGGGATGCAGATACGCAGTATTTT,CASTRDADTQYF